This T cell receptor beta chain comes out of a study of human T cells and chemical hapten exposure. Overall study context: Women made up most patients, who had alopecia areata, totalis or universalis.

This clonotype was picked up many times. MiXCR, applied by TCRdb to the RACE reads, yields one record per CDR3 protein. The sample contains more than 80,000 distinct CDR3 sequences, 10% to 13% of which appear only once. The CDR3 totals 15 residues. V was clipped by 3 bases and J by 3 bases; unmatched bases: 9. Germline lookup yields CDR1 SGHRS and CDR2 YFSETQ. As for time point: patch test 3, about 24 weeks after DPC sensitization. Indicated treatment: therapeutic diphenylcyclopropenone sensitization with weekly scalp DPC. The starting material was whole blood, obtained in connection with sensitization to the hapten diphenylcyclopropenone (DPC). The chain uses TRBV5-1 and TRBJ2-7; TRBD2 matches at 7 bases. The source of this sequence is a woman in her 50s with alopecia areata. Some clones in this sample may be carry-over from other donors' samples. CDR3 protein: CASSWAAGAHYEQYF. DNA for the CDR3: TGCGCCAGCAGCTGGGCCGCGGGAGCCCACTACGAGCAGTACTTC.